This T cell receptor beta chain was sequenced during a study of molecular identifiers for immune sequencing clone quantification. Study-wide findings and caveats: The share of molecules held by clones above 20 RNA copies was over 97% in effector cells and under 1% in naive cells.

Trimming pared 6 bases from V and 7 bases from J, leaving 16 bases between. Germline values: CDR1 LGHNT, CDR2 FRNRAP. The CDR3 runs 14 residues. MiXCR, run by TCRdb on the PCR reads, gives a single entry per CDR3 protein. The table records hundreds of thousands of distinct CDR3 sequences, roughly 24% of them present only once. At least ten counts were recorded for this clonotype. Its specificity is unknown. This clonotype originated in a human donor in good health. Some libraries in this study had Jurkat cell RNA spiked in. What was sequenced was naive CD8+ T cells from blood, with Jurkat cell RNA spiked in. The subset denotes: FACS-sorted CD8+CD4-CCR7+CD45RA+ naive T cells. The chain uses TRBV12-5 and TRBJ2-1, with D possibly called TRBD1 or TRBD2 (5 bases each). The CDR3 DNA follows: TGTGCTAGTGGGAATCGGGACGGAGATAATGAGCAGTTCTTC. Protein sequence: CASGNRDGDNEQFF.